The 5 T cell receptor beta chains listed next were all sequenced from one sample in a study of CXCR3-negative and CXCR3-positive naive CD8 T cells. Study results and caveats: CXCR3-positive naive cells had TRB CDR3s that were more hydrophobic than CXCR3-negative naive cells had.

Antigens for these TCRs are unknown. In preparing the TRB cDNA libraries, 5' RACE with UMI labels was used. TCRdb reanalyzed the 5' RACE reads and collapses them to one entry per CDR3 protein, without DNA. The table for this sample gives about 89,000 distinct CDR3 sequences. The specimen was naive CXCR3+ CD8+ T cells from blood. This sample's subset: CD45RO-CCR7+CD27+CD95- naive CD8+ T cells expressing CXCR3 (TNR3+). These receptors were obtained from a human donor in good health. Some clones in this sample may be carry-over from other donors' samples.

V is TRBV28 and J is TRBJ1-1. The CDR3 has 14 amino acids. CDR1 is MDHEN, CDR2 SYDVKM, per germline. This chain's CDR3 is CASSLRVSNTEAFF.

This sequence joins TRBV2 and TRBJ1-5. The CDR3 totals 17 residues. The germline CDR1 and CDR2 sequences are SNHLY and FYNNEI. CDR3 in amino acids: CASSEVSTATSNQPQHF.

This chain uses TRBV28 with TRBJ1-5; TCRdb's D gene call, TRBD1, goes unchecked for lack of DNA. The CDR3 extends over 15 amino acids. Germline V gene data show CDR1 as MDHEN and CDR2 as SYDVKM. CDR3 amino acids: CASRGGAGSNQPQHF.

The chain couples TRBV2 to TRBJ1-1; TCRdb names TRBD1, which stays unverified in the absence of DNA. The CDR3 spans 14 residues. CDR1 is SNHLY, CDR2 FYNNEI, per germline. The CDR3: CASSSTGGDSEAFF.

The V and J genes are TRBV7-6 and TRBJ1-2; TCRdb indicates TRBD1, and absent DNA this call remains unverified. The CDR3 is made up of 13 amino acids. Germline V CDR1 and CDR2: SGHVS, FNYEAQ. Here the CDR3 reads CASSPAGGDGYTF.